Each of the 10 T cell receptor beta chains below was sequenced from the same sample in a study of OX40 agonist ivuxolimab in advanced cancers. TCRdb's copy holds only in-frame clones and misses some; the assay was immunoSEQ multiplex PCR. Of some 54,000 clones listed, roughly 82% are singletons. The input for sequencing was CD4+ or CD8+ T cells sorted from blood, taken in a trial of the OX40 agonist ivuxolimab. The receptors derive from an adult with an advanced solid tumor such as melanoma, head and neck, liver or kidney cancer.

This sequence joins TRBV2 and TRBJ2-1, with D perhaps matching TRBD2 (5 bases). The CDR3 sequence is 16 residues long. The V gene lost 3 bases and the J gene lost 0 bases, with 12 bases spanning the gap. CDR1 is SNHLY and CDR2 is FYNNEI in the germline V gene. CDR3 sequence: CASSDRGPSSYNEQFF. The CDR3 DNA is TGTGCCAGCAGTGACCGGGGTCCCAGCTCCTACAATGAGCAGTTCTTC.

This sequence joins TRBV28 and TRBJ2-3; no definite D call. V lost 4 bases to trimming and J lost 5 bases, with 22 bases between them. Per the germline V gene, CDR1 is MDHEN and CDR2 is SYDVKM. The CDR3 extends over 17 amino acids. The CDR3, as DNA: TGTGCCAGCAGTTACCCCCCCTCGGGCCAAGAGGTAGATACGCAGTATTTT. The encoded protein is CASSYPPSGQEVDTQYF.

This clone was found a few times. The gene calls are TRBV14 and TRBJ1-4, with TRBD1 identical over 8 bases. Germline-derived CDR1 and CDR2 are SGHDN and FVKESK. The junction had 5 bases not matched to a gene; V was cut back by 3 bases and J by 8 bases. The CDR3 contains 14 residues. The CDR3 bases are TGTGCCAGCAGCCATCAGGGGGCAGGCGAAAAACTGTTTTTT. Its protein is CASSHQGAGEKLFF.

The chain couples TRBV6-1 to TRBJ1-1; D ambiguous. Trimming left V 4 bases short and J 0 bases short, with 6 bases between. The CDR3 runs to 13 residues. The germline gives CDR1 MNHNS, CDR2 SASEGT. CDR3 DNA sequence: TGTGCCAGCAGTGCCCAGATGAACACTGAAGCTTTCTTT. Its translation: CASSAQMNTEAFF.

V gene TRBV14 combines with J gene TRBJ2-7; D not resolved. V lost 2 bases to trimming and J lost 4 bases, with 6 bases between them. This CDR3 is 12 amino acids long. Germline V gene data show CDR1 as SGHDN and CDR2 as FVKESK. CDR3 residues: CASSQRPYEQYF. CDR3 DNA: TGTGCCAGCAGCCAACGGCCTTACGAGCAGTACTTC.

V gene TRBV6-5 combines with J gene TRBJ2-3; 8 nucleotides match TRBD1. Looked up from germline, CDR1 is MNHEY and CDR2 is SVGAGI. Trimming at V came to 6 bases and at J to 0 bases, leaving 5 bases not matched to a gene. The CDR3 has 15 residues. CDR3 bases: TGTGCCAGCAGACTCGACAGGGGTAGCACAGATACGCAGTATTTT. Translating gives CASRLDRGSTDTQYF.

This clone was seen once. The gene calls are TRBV19 and TRBJ2-7, with TRBD1 matching 11 bases. The J segment lost 2 bases and the V segment lost 2 bases, leaving 2 bases of the junction unmatched. Germline assignment: CDR1 LNHDA and CDR2 SQIVND (reference sequence). This CDR3 is built from 15 residues. The CDR3 DNA reads TGTGCCAGTAGTATACGGACAGGGGGCCCCTACGAGCAGTACTTC. Translated: CASSIRTGGPYEQYF.

This clone was seen a few times. V and J are TRBV5-1 and TRBJ1-3, with TRBD1 identical over 11 bases. The V and J ends lost 4 bases and 2 bases, in that order; junction bases with no gene match: 5. The CDR3 is 16 amino acids. Per germline, CDR1 SGHRS and CDR2 YFSETQ. CDR3 amino acids: CASSPGDRGAGNTIYF. The CDR3, as DNA: TGCGCCAGCAGCCCCGGGGACAGGGGGGCTGGAAACACCATATATTTT.

The CDR3 protein is CTSSQDRTVLAKNIQYF. The CDR3 DNA follows: TGCACCAGCAGCCAAGACCGGACAGTGTTAGCCAAAAACATTCAGTACTTC. The genes are TRBV1 and TRBJ2-4; the DNA was not used to check the table's D call, TRBD1. TRBV1 represents a pseudogene. This CDR3 region has 17 residues.

The V gene is TRBV30, the J gene TRBJ2-5, with no clear D. Germline V gene sequence: CDR1 GTSNPN, CDR2 SVGIG (reference sequence). CDR3 length equals 13 residues. V shed 2 bases and J shed 5 bases, with 12 bases lying between them. CDR3 in amino acids: CAWSPQLVETQYF. DNA of the CDR3: TGTGCCTGGAGTCCCCAATTAGTCGAGACCCAGTACTTC. Complete variable domain (other parts from reference TRBV30 and TRBJ2-5): SQTIHQWPATLVQPVGSPLSLECTVEGTSNPNLYWYRQAAGRGLQLLFYSVGIGQISSEVPQNLSASRPQDRQFILSSKKLLLSDSGFYLCAWSPQLVETQYFGPGTRLLVL.